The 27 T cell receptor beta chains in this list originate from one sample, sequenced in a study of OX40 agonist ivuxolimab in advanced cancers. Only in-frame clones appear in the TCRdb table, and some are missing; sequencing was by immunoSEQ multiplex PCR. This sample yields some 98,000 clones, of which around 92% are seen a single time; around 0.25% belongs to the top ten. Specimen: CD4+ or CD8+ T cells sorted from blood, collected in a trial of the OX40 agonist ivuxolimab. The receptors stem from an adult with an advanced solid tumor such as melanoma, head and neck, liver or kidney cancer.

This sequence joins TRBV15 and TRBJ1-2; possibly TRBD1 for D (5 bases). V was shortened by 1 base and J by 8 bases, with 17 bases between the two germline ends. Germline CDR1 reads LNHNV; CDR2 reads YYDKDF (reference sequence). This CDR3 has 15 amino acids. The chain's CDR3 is CATSRGRGTFEGYTF. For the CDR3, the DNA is TGTGCCACCAGCAGAGGTCGGGGCACATTTGAGGGCTACACCTTC.

In DNA, the CDR3 is TGTGCCAGCAGCCGCGCCGGGACAGGACTAAATTCACCCCTCCACTTT. Encoded protein: CASSRAGTGLNSPLHF. The chain recombines TRBV4-2 with TRBJ1-6; 8 bases line up with TRBD1. Germline-derived CDR1 and CDR2 are LGHNA and YNFKEQ. The V segment lost 4 bases and the J segment 7 bases; nucleotides outside the gene matches: 9. This CDR3 spans 16 amino acids.

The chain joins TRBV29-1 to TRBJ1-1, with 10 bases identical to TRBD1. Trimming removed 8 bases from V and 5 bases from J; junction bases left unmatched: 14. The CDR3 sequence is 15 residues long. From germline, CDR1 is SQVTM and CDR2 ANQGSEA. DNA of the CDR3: TGCAGCCCACACGGACAGGGGGTGATGGGGACTGAAGCTTTCTTT. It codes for CSPHGQGVMGTEAFF.

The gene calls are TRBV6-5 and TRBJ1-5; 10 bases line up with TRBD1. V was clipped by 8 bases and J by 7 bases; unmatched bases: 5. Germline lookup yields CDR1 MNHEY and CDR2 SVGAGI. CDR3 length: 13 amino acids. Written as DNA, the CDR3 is TGTGCCAGCGGCCGGGACAGGGGCCAGCCCCAGCATTTT. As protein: CASGRDRGQPQHF.

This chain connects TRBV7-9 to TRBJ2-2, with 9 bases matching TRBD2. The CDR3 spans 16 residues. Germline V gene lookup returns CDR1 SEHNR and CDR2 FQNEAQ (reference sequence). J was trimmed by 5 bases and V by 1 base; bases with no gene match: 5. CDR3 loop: CASSLEAGGITGELFF. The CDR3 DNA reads TGTGCCAGCAGCTTAGAAGCGGGAGGAATAACCGGGGAGCTGTTTTTT.

CDR3 nucleotides: TGTGCCAGTAGTATAGTATGGGGAGGAGGGGGCAATCAGCCCCAGCATTTT. It codes for CASSIVWGGGGNQPQHF. V and J are TRBV19 and TRBJ1-5; possible D gene TRBD1, 5 bases. Germline lookup yields CDR1 LNHDA and CDR2 SQIVND (reference sequence). The CDR3 is 17 amino acids. V lost 1 base and J 2 bases, leaving 15 bases between the germline ends.

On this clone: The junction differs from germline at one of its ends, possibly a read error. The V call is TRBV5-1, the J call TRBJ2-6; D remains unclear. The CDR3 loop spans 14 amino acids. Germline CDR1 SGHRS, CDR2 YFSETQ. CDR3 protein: CVSSENSGANVLTF. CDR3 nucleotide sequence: TGCGTCAGCAGCGAGAACTCTGGGGCCAACGTCCTGACTTTC.

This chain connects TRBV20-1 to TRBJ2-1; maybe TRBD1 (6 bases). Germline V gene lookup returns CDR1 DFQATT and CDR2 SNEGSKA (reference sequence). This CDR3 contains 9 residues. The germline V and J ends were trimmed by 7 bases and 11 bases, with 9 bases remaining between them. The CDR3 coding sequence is TGCAGTGTAACAGGGCAGCAGTTCTTC. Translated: CSVTGQQFF.

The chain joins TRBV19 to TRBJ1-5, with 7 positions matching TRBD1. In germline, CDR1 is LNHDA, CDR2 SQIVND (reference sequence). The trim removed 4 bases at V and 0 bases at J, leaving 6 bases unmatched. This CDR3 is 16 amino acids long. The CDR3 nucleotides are TGTGCCAGTAGTAAGGACAGGACCCATAGCAATCAGCCCCAGCATTTT. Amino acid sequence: CASSKDRTHSNQPQHF.

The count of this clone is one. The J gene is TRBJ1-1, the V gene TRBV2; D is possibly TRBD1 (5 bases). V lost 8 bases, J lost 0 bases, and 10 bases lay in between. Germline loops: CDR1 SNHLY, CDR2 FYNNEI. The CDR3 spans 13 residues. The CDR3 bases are TGTGCCAGCGGGGCGCGCTTGAACACTGAAGCTTTCTTT. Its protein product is CASGARLNTEAFF.

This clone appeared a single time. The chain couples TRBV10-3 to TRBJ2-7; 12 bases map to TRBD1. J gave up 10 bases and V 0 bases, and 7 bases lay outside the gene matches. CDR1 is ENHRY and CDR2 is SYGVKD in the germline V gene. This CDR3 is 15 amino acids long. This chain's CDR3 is CAISESPGQGAEQYV. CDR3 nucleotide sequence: TGTGCCATCAGTGAGTCGCCGGGACAGGGGGCAGAACAGTACGTC.

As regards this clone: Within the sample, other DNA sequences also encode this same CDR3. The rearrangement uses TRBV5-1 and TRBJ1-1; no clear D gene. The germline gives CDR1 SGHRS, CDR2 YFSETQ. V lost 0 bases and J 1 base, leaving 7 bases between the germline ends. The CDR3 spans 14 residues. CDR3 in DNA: TGCGCCAGCAGCTTGGAGGGTGGGAACACTGAAGCTTTCTTT. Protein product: CASSLEGGNTEAFF.

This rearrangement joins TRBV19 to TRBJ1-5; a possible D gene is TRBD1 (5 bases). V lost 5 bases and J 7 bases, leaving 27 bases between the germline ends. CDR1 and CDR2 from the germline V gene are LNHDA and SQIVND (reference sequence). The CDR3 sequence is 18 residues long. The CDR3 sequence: CASSAILGVVYKRQPQHF. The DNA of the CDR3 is TGTGCCAGTAGTGCTATTTTAGGGGTGGTCTATAAGAGGCAGCCCCAGCATTTT.

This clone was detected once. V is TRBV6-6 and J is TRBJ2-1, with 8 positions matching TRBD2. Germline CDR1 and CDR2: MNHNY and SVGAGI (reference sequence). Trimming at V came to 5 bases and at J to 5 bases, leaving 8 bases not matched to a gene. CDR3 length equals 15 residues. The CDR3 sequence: CASSPPRGGDNEQFF. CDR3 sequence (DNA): TGTGCCAGCAGTCCCCCCCGGGGGGGAGACAATGAGCAGTTCTTC.

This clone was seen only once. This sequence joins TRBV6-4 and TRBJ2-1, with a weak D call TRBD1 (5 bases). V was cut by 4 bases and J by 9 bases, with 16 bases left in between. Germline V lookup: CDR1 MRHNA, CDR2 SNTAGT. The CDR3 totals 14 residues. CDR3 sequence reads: CASSGEQGIGEQFF. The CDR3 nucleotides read TGTGCCAGCAGTGGCGAGCAGGGCATCGGTGAGCAGTTCTTC.

The CDR3 is CASSVTGAYEQYV. For the CDR3, the DNA is TGTGCCAGCAGCGTTACAGGGGCCTACGAGCAGTACGTC. The chain employs TRBV6-1 and TRBJ2-7, with TRBD1 matching over 7 bases. Trimming removed 6 bases from V and 2 bases from J; junction bases left unmatched: 4. CDR1 and CDR2 from the germline V gene are MNHNS and SASEGT. The CDR3 length is 13 residues.

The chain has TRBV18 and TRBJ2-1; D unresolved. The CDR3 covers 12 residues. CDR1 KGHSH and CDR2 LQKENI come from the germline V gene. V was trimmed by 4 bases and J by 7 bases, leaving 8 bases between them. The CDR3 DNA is TGTGCCAGCTCACAACCCAATAATGAGCAGTTCTTC. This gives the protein CASSQPNNEQFF.

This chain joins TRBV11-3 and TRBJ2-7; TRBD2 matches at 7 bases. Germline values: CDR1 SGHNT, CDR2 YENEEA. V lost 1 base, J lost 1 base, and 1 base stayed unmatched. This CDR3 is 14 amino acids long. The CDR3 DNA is TGTGCCAGCAGCTTAGCTAGCGGTTCCTACGAGCAGTACGTC. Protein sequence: CASSLASGSYEQYV.

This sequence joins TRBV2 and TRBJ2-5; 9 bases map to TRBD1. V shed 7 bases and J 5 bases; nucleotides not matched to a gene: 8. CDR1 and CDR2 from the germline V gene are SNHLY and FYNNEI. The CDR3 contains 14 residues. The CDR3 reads CASKRDRVSETQYF. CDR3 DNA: TGTGCCAGCAAACGGGACAGGGTTTCGGAGACCCAGTACTTC.

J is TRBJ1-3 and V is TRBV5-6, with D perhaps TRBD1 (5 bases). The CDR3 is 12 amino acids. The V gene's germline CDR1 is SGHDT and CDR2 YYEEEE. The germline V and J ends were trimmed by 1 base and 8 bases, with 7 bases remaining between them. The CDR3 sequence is CASSLWGYTIYF. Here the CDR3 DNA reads TGTGCCAGCAGCTTGTGGGGGTACACCATATATTTT.

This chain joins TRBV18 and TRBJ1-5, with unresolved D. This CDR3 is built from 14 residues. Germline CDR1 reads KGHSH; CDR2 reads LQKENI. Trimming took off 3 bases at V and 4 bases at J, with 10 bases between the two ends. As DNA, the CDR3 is TGTGCCAGCTCACCTCTGGACCGGAATCAGCCCCAGCATTTT. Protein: CASSPLDRNQPQHF.

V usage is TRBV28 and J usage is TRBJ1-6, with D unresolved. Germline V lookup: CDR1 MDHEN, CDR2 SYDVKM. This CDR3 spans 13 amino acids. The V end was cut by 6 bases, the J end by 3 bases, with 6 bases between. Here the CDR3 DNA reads TGTGCCAGCAGACCCAACTATAATTCACCCCTCCACTTT. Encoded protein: CASRPNYNSPLHF. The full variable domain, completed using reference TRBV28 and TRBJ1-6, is DVKVTQSSRYLVKRTGEKVFLECVQDMDHENMFWYRQDPGLGLRLIYFSYDVKMKEKGDIPEGYSVSREKKERFSLILESASTNQTSMYLCASRPNYNSPLHFGNGTRLTVT.

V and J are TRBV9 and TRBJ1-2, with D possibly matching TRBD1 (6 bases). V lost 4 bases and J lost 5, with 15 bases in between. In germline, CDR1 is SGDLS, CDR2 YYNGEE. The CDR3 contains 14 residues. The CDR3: CASSTPGASYGYTF. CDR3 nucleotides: TGTGCCAGCAGCACCCCGGGGGCCTCATATGGCTACACCTTC.

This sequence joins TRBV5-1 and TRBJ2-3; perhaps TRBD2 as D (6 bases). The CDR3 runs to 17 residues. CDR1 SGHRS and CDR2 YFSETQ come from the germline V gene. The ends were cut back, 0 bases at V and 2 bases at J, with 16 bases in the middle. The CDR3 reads CASSLARGWGSTDTQYF. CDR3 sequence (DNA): TGCGCCAGCAGCTTGGCGCGGGGATGGGGTTCCACAGATACGCAGTATTTT.

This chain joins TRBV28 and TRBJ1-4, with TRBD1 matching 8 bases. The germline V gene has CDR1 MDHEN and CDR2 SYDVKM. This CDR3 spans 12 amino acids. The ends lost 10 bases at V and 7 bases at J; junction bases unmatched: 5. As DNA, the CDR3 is TGTGCCATCGGACAGGGATTTGAAAAACTGTTTTTT. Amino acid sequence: CAIGQGFEKLFF.

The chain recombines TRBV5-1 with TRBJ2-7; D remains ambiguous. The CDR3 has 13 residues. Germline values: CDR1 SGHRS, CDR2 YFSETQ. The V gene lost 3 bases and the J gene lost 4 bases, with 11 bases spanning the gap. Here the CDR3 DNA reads TGCGCCAGCAGCTCTTTCGACATTTACGAGCAGTACTTC. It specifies CASSSFDIYEQYF.

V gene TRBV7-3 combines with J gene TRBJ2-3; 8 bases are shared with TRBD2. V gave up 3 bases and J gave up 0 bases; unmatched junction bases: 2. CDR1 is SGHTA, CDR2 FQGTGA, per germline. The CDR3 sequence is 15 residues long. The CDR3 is CASSLSGGSTDTQYF. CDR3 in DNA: TGTGCCAGCAGCTTGAGCGGGGGAAGCACAGATACGCAGTATTTT.